These 8 T cell receptor beta chains share one sample of origin, sequenced in a study of cytomegalovirus exposure and HLA in healthy donors. A multiplex PCR was run with 60 Vbeta primers and 13 Jbeta primers. Only in-frame clones appear in the TCRdb table, and some are missing; sequencing was by immunoSEQ multiplex PCR. The table lists 150,000 to 200,000 clones, about 65% of them singletons. Sequenced: PBMCs. Every receptor here comes from a man between 40 and 49 years old in good health and CMV-seropositive.

This clone was detected only a few times. This chain uses TRBV4-3 with TRBJ1-1, with D perhaps matching TRBD1 (6 bases). Between the trimmed V and J ends, which lost 0 bases and 11 bases, there was a span of 13 bases. The CDR3 consists of 13 residues. Germline V gene lookup returns CDR1 LGHNA and CDR2 YSLEER. CDR3 nucleotides: TGCGCCAGCAGCCAAGATCGAGGGGGAAGGGCTTTCTTT. It specifies CASSQDRGGRAFF.

This clone was counted between two and nine times. The chain joins TRBV11-2 to TRBJ1-2, with D uncertain. The length of the CDR3 is 14 residues. Trimming stripped 5 bases from V and 0 bases from J, with 10 bases between. Looked up from germline, CDR1 is SGHAT and CDR2 is FQNNGV. CDR3 residues: CASSPTGSNYGYTF. The CDR3 nucleotides read TGTGCCAGCAGCCCTACCGGGTCTAACTATGGCTACACCTTC.

This chain joins TRBV10-3 and TRBJ1-1, with D perhaps TRBD1 (6 bases). V was shortened by 11 bases and J by 4 bases, with 14 bases between the two germline ends. In germline, CDR1 is ENHRY, CDR2 SYGVKD. This CDR3 has 12 amino acids. CDR3 DNA sequence: TGTGCCTCCAGGGGTGGGAGCACTGAAGCTTTCTTT. Translation: CASRGGSTEAFF.

This clone was seen a handful of times. The chain carries TRBV27 and TRBJ2-1; perhaps TRBD2 as D (5 bases). The CDR3 has 13 residues. CDR1 is MNHEY and CDR2 is SMNVEV in the germline V gene (reference sequence). The V end was cut by 3 bases, the J end by 9 bases, with 12 bases between. The CDR3 loop reads CASSLRHGLEQFF. Written as DNA, the CDR3 is TGTGCCAGCAGTTTGCGGCACGGACTTGAGCAGTTCTTC.

V usage is TRBV5-4 and J usage is TRBJ1-3; a possible D gene is TRBD1 (6 bases). The V end lost 4 bases, the J end lost 0 bases, and 11 bases lay between the germline ends. The CDR3 has 15 amino acids. The germline V gene encodes CDR1 SGHNT and CDR2 YYREEE (reference sequence). CDR3 in DNA: TGTGCCAGCAGCCGGGAGGGGGACTCTGGAAACACCATATATTTT. It specifies CASSREGDSGNTIYF.

This clone is a singleton in its sample. The rearrangement links TRBV18 to TRBJ1-1; 9 bases are a match to TRBD1. This CDR3 region has 14 residues. V dropped 1 base and J dropped 4; count of bases not matched to a gene: 1. Germline lookup yields CDR1 KGHSH and CDR2 LQKENI. For the CDR3, the DNA is TGTGCCAGCTCACCACGACAGGGGGGCACTGAAGCTTTCTTT. It specifies CASSPRQGGTEAFF.

The rearrangement uses TRBV19 and TRBJ1-5; TRBD1 is a possible D gene (5 bases). V lost 4 bases and J lost 4, with 14 bases in between. Germline V gene lookup returns CDR1 LNHDA and CDR2 SQIVND (reference sequence). The CDR3 consists of 15 residues. The CDR3 DNA follows: TGTGCCAGTAGTACCCTCGGGGGGGGAAATCAGCCCCAGCATTTT. Translating gives CASSTLGGGNQPQHF.

The chain couples TRBV9 to TRBJ2-7; 15 bases align to TRBD2. From germline, CDR1 is SGDLS and CDR2 YYNGEE. Trimming removed 2 bases from V and 1 base from J; junction bases left unmatched: 1. The length of the CDR3 is 16 residues. CDR3 DNA: TGTGCCAGCAGCGTGGGGACTAGCGGGGGGTCCTACGAGCAGTACTTC. Encoded protein: CASSVGTSGGSYEQYF.